This entry describes one T cell receptor beta chain. V was clipped by 2 bases and J by 5 bases; unmatched bases: 8. The CDR3 has 16 amino acids. CDR1 and CDR2 (germline): SGHDT, YYEEEE. The data belong to a study of blood T cell repertoires in COVID-19. Study at large: Both acute and convalescent COVID-19 samples were obtained from the United States, Italy and Spain.

Methods used by the authors: Reference gene primer amplification gave estimated nucleated cell counts. Clones were read by immunoSEQ multiplex PCR, and TCRdb kept only the in-frame ones, dropping some. The D gene and trimming were derived from the DNA, and the V and J assignments and clone size from that table. Of some 200,000 clones in the sample, approximately 85% were seen once. The genes are TRBV5-6 and TRBJ2-2; 8 bases fit TRBD1. This clonotype was obtained from a woman at least 80 years old with acute or convalescent COVID-19. Sample: peripheral blood. In DNA, the CDR3 is TGTGCCAGCAGCTTACCGTCAGGGGGCCGAACCGGGGAGCTGTTTTTT. Its protein is CASSLPSGGRTGELFF.